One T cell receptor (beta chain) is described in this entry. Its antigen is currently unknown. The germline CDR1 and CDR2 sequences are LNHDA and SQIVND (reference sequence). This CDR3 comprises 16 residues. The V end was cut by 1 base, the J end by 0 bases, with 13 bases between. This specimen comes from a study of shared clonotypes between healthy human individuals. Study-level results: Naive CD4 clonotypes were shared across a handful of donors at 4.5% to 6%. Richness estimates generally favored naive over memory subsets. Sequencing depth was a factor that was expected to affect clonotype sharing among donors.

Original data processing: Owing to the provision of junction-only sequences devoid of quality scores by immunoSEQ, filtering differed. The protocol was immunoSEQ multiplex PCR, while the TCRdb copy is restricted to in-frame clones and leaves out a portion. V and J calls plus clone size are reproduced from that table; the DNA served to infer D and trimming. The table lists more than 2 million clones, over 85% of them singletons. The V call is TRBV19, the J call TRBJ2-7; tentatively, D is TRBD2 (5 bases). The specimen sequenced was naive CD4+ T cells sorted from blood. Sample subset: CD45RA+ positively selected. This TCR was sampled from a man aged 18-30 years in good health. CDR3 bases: TGTGCCAGTAGTATAGGTGCAGCGGCCAACTCCTACGAGCAGTACTTC. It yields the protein CASSIGAAANSYEQYF.